This T cell receptor (beta chain) is from a study of cytomegalovirus exposure and HLA in healthy donors. A word on this clone: Its antigen is unknown.

Study-wide results and caveats: In a later analysis, TCR beta V- and J-gene trimming showed a link to a missense DCLRE1C variant.

PCR primers comprised 60 Vbeta and 13 Jbeta primers. Profiling relied on immunoSEQ multiplex PCR, and the TCRdb table lists in-frame clones only, not all of them. The repertoire holds 150,000 to 200,000 clones, with roughly 80% as singletons. Germline CDR1 LNHNV, CDR2 YYDKDF (reference sequence). The length of the CDR3 is 15 residues. The V and J ends lost 3 bases and 1 base respectively, with 9 bases between them. The chain combines TRBV15 with TRBJ1-4; no firm D call. The receptor was derived from a woman between 45 and 60 years old in good health and CMV-seropositive. Sample: PBMCs. The CDR3 DNA is TGTGCCACCAGCAGCACCTTAGAAACTAATGAAAAACTGTTTTTT. As protein: CATSSTLETNEKLFF.